A single sample gave rise to the 32 T cell receptor beta chains below, sequenced in a study of cytomegalovirus exposure and HLA in healthy donors. In the PCR, 60 Vbeta and 13 Jbeta primers were used. The data were produced by immunoSEQ multiplex PCR, yet TCRdb's version contains in-frame clones alone and is incomplete. The table shows roughly 68,000 clones, with about three quarters occurring only once. The specimen was PBMCs. The origin of the receptors is a woman in her twenties or thirties in good health and CMV-seropositive.

The chain is built from TRBV7-8 and TRBJ1-4, with D hard to call. V was trimmed by 5 bases and J by 3 bases, leaving 16 bases between them. CDR1 and CDR2 (germline): SGHVS, FQNEAQ. CDR3 length: 16 amino acids. DNA of the CDR3: TGTGCCAGCAGCACCCGAGGCGGGGTGGCTAATGAAAAACTGTTTTTT. Protein sequence: CASSTRGGVANEKLFF.

This chain joins TRBV9 and TRBJ2-1; a weak D match, TRBD2 (5 bases). Between the trimmed V and J ends, which lost 0 bases and 6 bases, there was a span of 13 bases. Germline lookup yields CDR1 SGDLS and CDR2 YYNGEE. This CDR3 region has 15 residues. CDR3 nucleotide sequence: TGTGCCAGCAGCGTAGTTAGCGCACTGGCCAATGAGCAGTTCTTC. Its protein product is CASSVVSALANEQFF.

This clone was detected only a few times. Here the CDR3 reads CASSLPHLSGQGANQPQHF. The CDR3 bases are TGTGCCAGCAGTTTACCTCATCTTAGCGGACAGGGGGCGAATCAGCCCCAGCATTTT. J is TRBJ1-5 and V is TRBV28; 11 bases line up with TRBD1. The CDR3 is made up of 19 amino acids. The trim removed 2 bases at V and 4 bases at J, leaving 13 bases unmatched. CDR1 is MDHEN, CDR2 SYDVKM, per germline.

This clone was observed a few times. V usage is TRBV7-2 and J usage is TRBJ2-7; 7 bases agree with TRBD2. CDR1 is SGHTA and CDR2 is FQGNSA in the germline V gene. CDR3 length equals 15 residues. Trimming removed 0 bases from V and 7 bases from J; junction bases left unmatched: 9. The CDR3 reads CASSLAGGPLGEQYF. The CDR3 nucleotides read TGTGCCAGCAGCTTAGCGGGAGGGCCATTGGGGGAGCAGTACTTC.

This rearrangement joins TRBV5-4 to TRBJ2-3, with 7 bases matching TRBD2. CDR3 size: 16 residues. After removal of 6 bases from V and 5 bases from J, the junction contained 15 bases not matched to a gene. CDR1 and CDR2 from the germline V gene are SGHNT and YYREEE (reference sequence). The CDR3 bases are TGTGCCAGCACCGCGGGTTTTATAGCGGGTAGAGATACGCAGTATTTT. Protein product: CASTAGFIAGRDTQYF.

CDR3 loop: CASTLAGDTQYF. The CDR3 nucleotides read TGTGCCAGCACCTTGGCAGGGGATACCCAGTACTTC. J is TRBJ2-5 and V is TRBV2; the D gene is possibly TRBD1 (6 bases). The CDR3 is 12 amino acids. Between the trimmed V and J ends, which lost 7 bases and 8 bases, there was a span of 14 bases. CDR1 and CDR2 (germline): SNHLY, FYNNEI. Combining the CDR3 with reference TRBV2 and TRBJ2-5 gives the whole variable domain EPEVTQTPSHQVTQMGQEVILRCVPISNHLYFYWYRQILGQKVEFLVSFYNNEISEKSEIFDDQFSVERPDGSNFTLKIRSTKLEDSAMYFCASTLAGDTQYFGPGTRLLVL.

The CDR3 sequence: CASSLEYSGNNEQFF. For the CDR3, the DNA is TGTGCCAGCAGCTTGGAATACAGCGGCAACAATGAGCAGTTCTTC. The chain uses TRBV11-2 and TRBJ2-1; D may be TRBD2 (5 bases). Germline V CDR1 and CDR2: SGHAT, FQNNGV. The CDR3 runs 15 residues. Trimming pared 3 bases from V and 5 bases from J, leaving 14 bases between.

The gene calls are TRBV2 and TRBJ2-4; perhaps TRBD2 as D (6 bases). V was trimmed by 0 bases and J by 8 bases, leaving 11 bases between them. CDR3 length: 14 amino acids. Germline values: CDR1 SNHLY, CDR2 FYNNEI. CDR3 region: CASSEAGLLDIQYF. DNA of the CDR3: TGTGCCAGCAGTGAAGCGGGACTTTTGGACATTCAGTACTTC.

The count of this clone is one. This chain uses TRBV7-3 with TRBJ2-3; 8 nucleotides agree with TRBD2. Germline CDR1 SGHTA, CDR2 FQGTGA. Trimming cost V 5 bases and J 6 bases; bases outside gene matches: 10. The CDR3 has 15 amino acids. For the CDR3, the DNA is TGTGCCAGCAGCCTCCCGGGGGTAGCGGGGGATACGCAGTATTTT. This codes for CASSLPGVAGDTQYF. The full variable domain, rest sourced from reference TRBV7-3 and TRBJ2-3, is GAGVSQTPSNKVTEKGKYVELRCDPISGHTALYWYRQSLGQGPEFLIYFQGTGAADDSGLPNDRFFAVRPEGSVSTLKIQRTERGDSAVYLCASSLPGVAGDTQYFGPGTRLTVL.

The gene calls are TRBV9 and TRBJ2-1, with D possibly TRBD2 on 6 matching bases. Looked up from germline, CDR1 is SGDLS and CDR2 is YYNGEE. This CDR3 spans 15 amino acids. V was shortened by 0 bases and J by 6 bases, with 13 bases between the two germline ends. CDR3 sequence (DNA): TGTGCCAGCAGCGTAGGACCCGGGAGCGGCAATGAGCAGTTCTTC. Its protein product is CASSVGPGSGNEQFF.

The gene calls are TRBV19 and TRBJ2-7; D gene ambiguous. CDR3 size: 13 residues. Germline-derived CDR1 and CDR2 are LNHDA and SQIVND (reference sequence). V was pared by 1 base and J by 1 base, with 5 bases between. CDR3 protein: CASSIGQSYEQYF. The CDR3 nucleotides read TGTGCCAGTAGTATAGGGCAGTCCTACGAGCAGTACTTC. Filled out from reference TRBV19 and TRBJ2-7, the complete variable domain reads DGGITQSPKYLFRKEGQNVTLSCEQNLNHDAMYWYRQDPGQGLRLIYYSQIVNDFQKGDIAEGYSVSREKKESFPLTVTSAQKNPTAFYLCASSIGQSYEQYFGPGTRLTVT.

This chain uses TRBV7-8 with TRBJ2-2, with 9 bases fitting TRBD1. This CDR3 has 15 amino acids. Germline trimming cut 4 bases from V and 0 bases from J; bases unmatched to any gene: 0. Germline V gene sequence: CDR1 SGHVS, CDR2 FQNEAQ. CDR3 in amino acids: CASSWDRANTGELFF. CDR3 nucleotides: TGTGCCAGCAGCTGGGACAGGGCGAACACCGGGGAGCTGTTTTTT.

This clone was counted many times. CDR3 amino acids: CASSISRDRFSYEQYF. The CDR3 nucleotides are TGTGCCAGCAGCATATCCCGGGACAGATTCTCCTACGAGCAGTACTTC. This chain links TRBV5-6 with TRBJ2-7; 7 bases fit TRBD1. The CDR3 covers 16 residues. Per germline, CDR1 SGHDT and CDR2 YYEEEE. The trim removed 4 bases at V and 0 bases at J, leaving 10 bases unmatched.

The V and J genes are TRBV28 and TRBJ1-2; D is uncertain. Trimming stripped 6 bases from V and 5 bases from J, with 19 bases between. CDR1 and CDR2 from the germline V gene are MDHEN and SYDVKM. CDR3 size: 15 residues. In DNA form, the CDR3 reads TGTGCCAGCAGCCCGTCGTATGGAGCGGATTATGGCTACACCTTC. Translating gives CASSPSYGADYGYTF.

V gene TRBV28 combines with J gene TRBJ1-2; D not resolved. V was cut by 3 bases and J by 1 base, with 6 bases left in between. The CDR3 covers 13 residues. From germline, CDR1 is MDHEN and CDR2 SYDVKM. CDR3 amino acids: CASSFTDNYGYTF. The CDR3 region has the DNA TGTGCCAGCAGTTTCACAGATAACTATGGCTACACCTTC.

A single count supports this clone. The V gene is TRBV7-9, the J gene TRBJ2-3, with TRBD2 identical over 8 bases. The germline V gene encodes CDR1 SEHNR and CDR2 FQNEAQ (reference sequence). After removal of 5 bases from V and 2 bases from J, the junction contained 12 bases not matched to a gene. The CDR3 totals 17 residues. CDR3 protein: CASSRLTSGLNTDTQYF. The CDR3, as DNA: TGTGCCAGCAGCCGCCTCACTAGCGGACTAAACACAGATACGCAGTATTTT.

V gene TRBV7-9 combines with J gene TRBJ1-1; TRBD1 is a possible D gene (6 bases). Germline V gene data show CDR1 as SEHNR and CDR2 as FQNEAQ (reference sequence). The V gene lost 1 base and the J gene lost 11 bases, with 11 bases spanning the gap. This CDR3 contains 12 residues. The DNA of the CDR3 is TGTGCCAGCAGCTTAGTGAGGGGGACGGCTTTCTTT. It translates to CASSLVRGTAFF.

The CDR3 DNA sequence: TGTGCCAGCACCCCCTTAGGGGGGGCGACTGAAGCTTTCTTT. Translated: CASTPLGGATEAFF. The chain recombines TRBV5-6 with TRBJ1-1, with a tentative D call TRBD1 (6 bases). Trimming left V 6 bases short and J 5 bases short, with 17 bases between. Germline V gene lookup returns CDR1 SGHDT and CDR2 YYEEEE. This CDR3 is built from 14 residues.

This clone was counted a single time. This sequence joins TRBV5-6 and TRBJ2-5, with 7 bases lining up with TRBD2. J gave up 2 bases and V 3 bases, and 13 bases lay outside the gene matches. The CDR3 extends over 17 amino acids. Germline V lookup: CDR1 SGHDT, CDR2 YYEEEE. The CDR3 region is CASSSTGASGIQETQYF. CDR3 nucleotides: TGTGCCAGCAGCTCTACGGGCGCTAGCGGAATACAAGAGACCCAGTACTTC. The whole variable domain, remainder taken from reference TRBV5-6 and TRBJ2-5, is DAGVTQSPTHLIKTRGQQVTLRCSPKSGHDTVSWYQQALGQGPQFIFQYYEEEERQRGNFPDRFSGHQFPNYSSELNVNALLLGDSALYLCASSSTGASGIQETQYFGPGTRLLVL.

The chain combines TRBV4-3 with TRBJ2-1; no clear D. Deletions cut 0 bases from V and 4 bases from J, with 10 bases between. CDR1 is LGHNA and CDR2 is YSLEER in the germline V gene. The CDR3 spans 15 residues. The CDR3 is CASSQEPLPYNEQFF. The CDR3 bases are TGCGCCAGCAGCCAAGAACCACTACCGTACAATGAGCAGTTCTTC.

The table lists this clone with a few counts. This chain connects TRBV6-1 to TRBJ2-2; D gene ambiguous. Germline CDR1 and CDR2: MNHNS and SASEGT. The CDR3 consists of 14 residues. V lost 2 bases, J lost 1 base, and 5 bases lay in between. The CDR3 spells CASSEWQNTGELFF. The CDR3 coding sequence is TGTGCCAGCAGTGAATGGCAGAACACCGGGGAGCTGTTTTTT.

V is TRBV7-2 and J is TRBJ2-1; D ambiguous. Germline V gene data show CDR1 as SGHTA and CDR2 as FQGNSA. The CDR3 is 14 amino acids. Trimming took 0 bases from V and 5 from J, leaving 8 bases between them. This CDR3 is CASSLAGRHNEQFF. CDR3 coding DNA: TGTGCCAGCAGCTTAGCCGGCAGGCACAATGAGCAGTTCTTC.

V usage is TRBV6-5 and J usage is TRBJ2-7, with 7 nucleotides matching TRBD1. V was clipped by 7 bases and J by 3 bases; unmatched bases: 9. This CDR3 spans 14 amino acids. Germline assignment: CDR1 MNHEY and CDR2 SVGAGI. The DNA of the CDR3 is TGTGCCAGCAACCCCGGACAGGCCTTCTACGAGCAGTACTTC. It encodes CASNPGQAFYEQYF.

The V and J genes are TRBV5-1 and TRBJ2-5, with 8 positions matching TRBD2. The CDR3 is 17 amino acids. Germline CDR1 SGHRS, CDR2 YFSETQ. V gave up 4 bases and J gave up 7 bases; unmatched junction bases: 18. Written as DNA, the CDR3 is TGCGCCAGCAGCCCGGGCCAGGCGGGAGGCGGGGCTGGGACCCAGTACTTC. Its protein is CASSPGQAGGGAGTQYF.

This clone was detected only once. The CDR3: CASSWQGIQSDTQYF. CDR3 DNA: TGCGCCAGCAGCTGGCAGGGAATACAGTCAGATACGCAGTATTTT. J is TRBJ2-3 and V is TRBV5-1; a possible D gene is TRBD1 (5 bases). V shed 3 bases and J shed 4 bases, with 15 bases lying between them. The CDR3 has 15 amino acids. Germline CDR1 and CDR2: SGHRS and YFSETQ.

This chain uses TRBV11-2 with TRBJ2-7; a possible D gene is TRBD2 (5 bases). V gave up 4 bases and J gave up 3 bases, with 7 bases separating them. This CDR3 is built from 12 residues. CDR1 is SGHAT and CDR2 is FQNNGV in the germline V gene. DNA for the CDR3: TGTGCCAGCAGCTCGGGGATCTACGAGCAGTACTTC. It encodes CASSSGIYEQYF.

V is TRBV11-2 and J is TRBJ2-1; 8 bases match TRBD2. The germline V gene has CDR1 SGHAT and CDR2 FQNNGV. This CDR3 spans 17 amino acids. The V segment lost 0 bases and the J segment 8 bases; nucleotides outside the gene matches: 12. The CDR3 region has the DNA TGTGCCAGCAGCTTAGAGTTTTTTGGACTAGCAGGCGATGAGCAGTTCTTC. The encoded protein is CASSLEFFGLAGDEQFF.

In this sample, this clone turned up a few times. The chain combines TRBV6-5 with TRBJ1-2; no clear D gene. The CDR3 spans 16 residues. Trimming removed 0 bases from V and 0 bases from J, with 11 bases in between. Germline CDR1 and CDR2: MNHEY and SVGAGI. The DNA of the CDR3 is TGTGCCAGCAGTTACTCGGCCACCCGCTCTAACTATGGCTACACCTTC. It specifies CASSYSATRSNYGYTF.

The chain couples TRBV28 to TRBJ2-3, with TRBD2 matching over 11 bases. Germline V CDR1 and CDR2: MDHEN, SYDVKM. Germline trimming cut 2 bases from V and 8 bases from J; bases unmatched to any gene: 3. This CDR3 is 14 amino acids long. The CDR3 coding sequence is TGTGCCAGCAGTTTACTAGCGGGAGGTGCTACGCAGTATTTT. Its protein is CASSLLAGGATQYF.

This clone was seen a handful of times. V is TRBV6-6 and J is TRBJ2-5; TRBD2 aligns across 8 bases. Germline V gene lookup returns CDR1 MNHNY and CDR2 SVGAGI (reference sequence). The J segment lost 5 bases and the V segment lost 7 bases, leaving 15 bases of the junction unmatched. The CDR3 covers 16 residues. The CDR3 DNA follows: TGTGCCAGCAAAGCGGACAATAGCGGGAAAGGGGAGACCCAGTACTTC. It translates to CASKADNSGKGETQYF.

The chain uses TRBV27 and TRBJ1-2; D is perhaps TRBD1 (5 bases). V was trimmed by 10 bases and J by 4 bases, leaving 13 bases between them. The CDR3 totals 12 residues. Germline values: CDR1 MNHEY, CDR2 SMNVEV (reference sequence). In DNA, the CDR3 is TGTGCCACCCCGGGACTGAGCTATGGCTACACCTTC. Translating gives CATPGLSYGYTF.

The chain uses TRBV4-3 and TRBJ2-5, with D hard to call. CDR3 length: 13 amino acids. V was trimmed by 0 bases and J by 5 bases, leaving 7 bases between them. The germline V gene has CDR1 LGHNA and CDR2 YSLEER. The chain's CDR3 is CASSQDTGETQYF. CDR3 DNA: TGCGCCAGCAGCCAAGATACCGGGGAGACCCAGTACTTC.